This TCR beta chain was sequenced for a study of blood T cell repertoires in COVID-19. On the study more broadly: Sites in the United States, Italy and Spain provided acute and convalescent COVID-19 samples.

Original methodology: Researchers report that nucleated cell counts were estimated from reference gene primer amplification. TCRdb keeps only in-frame clones here, not all; method: immunoSEQ multiplex PCR. The V and J calls and clone size are taken from that table; D and trimming were inferred from the DNA. The data show around 270,000 clones, with about 86% seen just once and around a sixth held by the top ten. This CDR3 comprises 14 residues. Germline loops: CDR1 MNHEY, CDR2 SVGEGT. Trimming shortened V by 0 bases and J by 4 bases, and 8 bases separated the two germline ends. Patients of the Seattle cohort, enrolled during active infection, were followed longitudinally.

Material for sequencing was peripheral blood. The V gene is TRBV6-2 or TRBV6-3, the J gene TRBJ2-3, with D uncertain. The clonotype was recovered from a person aged 65-85 years with COVID-19, enrolled during active disease. CDR3: CASSYSTTPDTQYF. CDR3 sequence (DNA): TGTGCCAGCAGTTACTCGACAACTCCAGATACGCAGTATTTT.